The clone carrying this T cell receptor (beta chain) was counted only a few times. What it binds is not known. This entry comes from a study of response to subunit inactivated influenza vaccine. General study results and limits: There was a suggestion from the authors that each seasonal influenza vaccination recruits few new T cells.

TCRdb itself ran the RT-PCR reads through MiXCR, one entry per CDR3 protein. The sample carries approximately 500,000 distinct CDR3 sequences, roughly 13% recorded once. Trimming cost V 6 bases and J 8 bases, with 14 bases left between them. This CDR3 contains 14 residues. Germline lookup yields CDR1 MDHEN and CDR2 SYDVKM. The rearrangement joins TRBV28 to TRBJ1-6; weak D call: TRBD1 (5 bases). This sequence was found in a man aged 45 to 65 who received an inactivated influenza vaccine. The specimen was PBMCs from blood, collected about 6 weeks after vaccination. The CDR3 coding sequence is TGTGCCAGCAGCCCTGGACATCCGGATTCACCCCTCCACTTT. This encodes CASSPGHPDSPLHF.